This T cell receptor (beta chain) originates from a study of blood T cell repertoires in COVID-19. Sequencing used immunoSEQ multiplex PCR; TCRdb keeps in-frame clones, though not all of them. The table has about 440,000 clones, 70% to 90% seen once. The CDR3 is 15 amino acids. Germline CDR1 reads SGHDN; CDR2 reads FVKESK. V lost 5 bases to trimming and J lost 2 bases; unmatched junction nucleotides: 2. The rearrangement uses TRBV14 and TRBJ2-6; 8 bases are shared with TRBD1. Sequenced material: PBMCs or T cells enriched from blood (not recorded which). This receptor was taken from a woman aged 18-29 years with acute COVID-19. The CDR3 region has the DNA TGTGCCAGCAGCACAGGGGGGACTGGGGCCAACGTCCTGACTTTC. It encodes CASSTGGTGANVLTF.